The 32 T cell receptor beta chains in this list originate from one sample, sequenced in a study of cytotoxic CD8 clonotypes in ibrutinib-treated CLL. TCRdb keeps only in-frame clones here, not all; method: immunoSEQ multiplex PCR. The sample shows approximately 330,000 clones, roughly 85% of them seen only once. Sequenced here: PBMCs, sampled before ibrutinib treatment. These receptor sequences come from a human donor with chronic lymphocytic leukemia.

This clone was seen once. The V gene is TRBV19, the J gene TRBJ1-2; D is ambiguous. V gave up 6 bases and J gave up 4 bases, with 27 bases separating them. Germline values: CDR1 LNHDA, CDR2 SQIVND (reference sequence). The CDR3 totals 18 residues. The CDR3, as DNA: TGTGCCAGTAGACCAGGACTCATGCAGCAAGTGAAGAGCTATGGCTACACCTTC. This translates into CASRPGLMQQVKSYGYTF.

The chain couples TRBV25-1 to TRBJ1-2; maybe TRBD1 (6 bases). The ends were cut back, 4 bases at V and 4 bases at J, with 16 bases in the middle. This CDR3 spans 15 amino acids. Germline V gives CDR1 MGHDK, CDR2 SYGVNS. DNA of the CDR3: TGTGCCAGCAGTGCCCCCGGAGGGGGGCTCTATGGCTACACCTTC. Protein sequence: CASSAPGGGLYGYTF.

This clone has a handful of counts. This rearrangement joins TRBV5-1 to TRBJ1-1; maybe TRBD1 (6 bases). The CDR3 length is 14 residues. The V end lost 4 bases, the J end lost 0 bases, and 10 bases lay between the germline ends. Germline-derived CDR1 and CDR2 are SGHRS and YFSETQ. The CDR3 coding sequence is TGCGCCAGCAGCCAGGGACATTTGAACACTGAAGCTTTCTTT. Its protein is CASSQGHLNTEAFF.

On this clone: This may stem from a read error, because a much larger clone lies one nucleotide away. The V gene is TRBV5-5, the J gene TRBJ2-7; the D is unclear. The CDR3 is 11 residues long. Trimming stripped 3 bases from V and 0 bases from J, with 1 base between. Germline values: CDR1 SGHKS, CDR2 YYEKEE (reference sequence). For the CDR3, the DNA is TGTGCCAGCAGCTCCTCCTACGAGCAGTACTTC. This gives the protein CASSSSYEQYF.

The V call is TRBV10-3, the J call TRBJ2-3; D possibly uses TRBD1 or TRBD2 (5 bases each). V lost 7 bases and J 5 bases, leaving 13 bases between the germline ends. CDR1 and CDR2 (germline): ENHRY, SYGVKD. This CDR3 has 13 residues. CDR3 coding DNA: TGTGCCATCACTAGAAATGGGGGAGATACGCAGTATTTT. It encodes CAITRNGGDTQYF.

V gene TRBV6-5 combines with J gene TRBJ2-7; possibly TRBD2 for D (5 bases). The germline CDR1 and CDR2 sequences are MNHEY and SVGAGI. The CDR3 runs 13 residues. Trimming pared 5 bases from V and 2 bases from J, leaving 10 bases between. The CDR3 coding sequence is TGTGCCAGCAGTCCAAGCGGTACCTACGAGCAGTACTTC. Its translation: CASSPSGTYEQYF.

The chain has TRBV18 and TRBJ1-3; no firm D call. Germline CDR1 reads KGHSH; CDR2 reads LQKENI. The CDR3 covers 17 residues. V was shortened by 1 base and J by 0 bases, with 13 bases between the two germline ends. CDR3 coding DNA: TGTGCCAGCTCACCACGGTTTGACACTAACTCTGGAAACACCATATATTTT. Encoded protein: CASSPRFDTNSGNTIYF. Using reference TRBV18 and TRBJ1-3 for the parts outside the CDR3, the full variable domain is NAGVMQNPRHLVRRRGQEARLRCSPMKGHSHVYWYRQLPEEGLKFMVYLQKENIIDESGMPKERFSAEFPKEGPSILRIQQVVRGDSAAYFCASSPRFDTNSGNTIYFGEGSWLTVV.

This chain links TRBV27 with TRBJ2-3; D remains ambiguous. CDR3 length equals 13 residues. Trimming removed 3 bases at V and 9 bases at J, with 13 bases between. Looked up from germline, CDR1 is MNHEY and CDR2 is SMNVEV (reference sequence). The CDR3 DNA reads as TGTGCCAGCAGTTTCCAGTCCCTTCGGACGCAGTATTTT. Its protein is CASSFQSLRTQYF.

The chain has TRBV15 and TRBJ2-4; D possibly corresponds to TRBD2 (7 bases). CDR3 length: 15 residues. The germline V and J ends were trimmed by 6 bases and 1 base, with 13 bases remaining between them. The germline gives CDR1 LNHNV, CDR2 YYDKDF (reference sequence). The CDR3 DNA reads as TGTGCCACCAGTAGGGGGGGCCCCGCCAAAAACATTCAGTACTTC. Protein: CATSRGGPAKNIQYF.

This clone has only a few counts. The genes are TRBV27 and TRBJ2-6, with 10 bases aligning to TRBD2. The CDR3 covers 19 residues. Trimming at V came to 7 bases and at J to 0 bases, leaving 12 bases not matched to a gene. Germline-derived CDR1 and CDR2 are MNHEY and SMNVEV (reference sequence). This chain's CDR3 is CASTKFVLAGASGANVLTF. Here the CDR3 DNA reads TGTGCCAGCACCAAGTTCGTTCTAGCGGGGGCCTCTGGGGCCAACGTCCTGACTTTC.

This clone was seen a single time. The CDR3 here is CASSLVAGWGTEAFF. DNA of the CDR3: TGTGCCAGCAGCTTAGTGGCGGGATGGGGCACTGAAGCTTTCTTT. The rearrangement links TRBV7-9 to TRBJ1-1; no definite D call. CDR1 and CDR2 from the germline V gene are SEHNR and FQNEAQ (reference sequence). The length of the CDR3 is 15 residues. The germline V and J ends were trimmed by 1 base and 4 bases, with 13 bases remaining between them. Full variable domain (remainder filled in from reference TRBV7-9 and TRBJ1-1): DTGVSQNPRHKITKRGQNVTFRCDPISEHNRLYWYRQTLGQGPEFLTYFQNEAQLEKSRLLSDRFSAERPKGSFSTLEIQRTEQGDSAMYLCASSLVAGWGTEAFFGQGTRLTVV.

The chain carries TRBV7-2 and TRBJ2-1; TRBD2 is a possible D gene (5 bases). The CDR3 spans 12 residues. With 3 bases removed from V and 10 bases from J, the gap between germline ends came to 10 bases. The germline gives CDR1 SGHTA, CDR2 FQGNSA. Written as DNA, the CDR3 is TGTGCCAGCAGCTTTAGCGTCTCCGAGCAGTTCTTC. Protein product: CASSFSVSEQFF.

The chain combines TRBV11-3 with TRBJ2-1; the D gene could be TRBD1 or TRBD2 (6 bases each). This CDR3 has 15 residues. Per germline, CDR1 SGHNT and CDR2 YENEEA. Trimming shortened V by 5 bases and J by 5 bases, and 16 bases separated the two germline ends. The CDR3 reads CASSPGASYDNEQFF. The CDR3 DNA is TGTGCCAGCAGCCCGGGGGCTTCCTACGACAATGAGCAGTTCTTC.

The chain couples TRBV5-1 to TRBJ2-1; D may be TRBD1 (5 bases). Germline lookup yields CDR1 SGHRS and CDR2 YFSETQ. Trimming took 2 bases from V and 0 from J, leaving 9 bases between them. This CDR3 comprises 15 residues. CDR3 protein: CASSFQGSSYNEQFF. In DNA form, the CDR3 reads TGCGCCAGCAGCTTTCAGGGTAGCTCCTACAATGAGCAGTTCTTC.

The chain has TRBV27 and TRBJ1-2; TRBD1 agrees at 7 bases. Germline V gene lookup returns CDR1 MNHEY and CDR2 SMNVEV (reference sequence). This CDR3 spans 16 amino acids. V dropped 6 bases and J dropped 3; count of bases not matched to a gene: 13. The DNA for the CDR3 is TGTGCCAGCAGCTTCTGGGGTGAAGGGGGCGACTATGGCTACACCTTC. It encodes CASSFWGEGGDYGYTF.

The chain's CDR3 is CASSYNRGQETQYF. CDR3 bases: TGTGCCAGCAGTTACAACAGGGGGCAAGAGACCCAGTACTTC. The chain combines TRBV6-5 with TRBJ2-5, with 8 bases lining up with TRBD1. Germline V lookup: CDR1 MNHEY, CDR2 SVGAGI. Germline trimming cut 2 bases from V and 2 bases from J; bases unmatched to any gene: 1. The CDR3 consists of 14 residues.

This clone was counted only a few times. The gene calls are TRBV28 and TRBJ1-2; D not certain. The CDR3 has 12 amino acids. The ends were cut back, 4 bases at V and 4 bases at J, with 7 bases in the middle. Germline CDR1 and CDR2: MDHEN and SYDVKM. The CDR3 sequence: CASSSPPYGYTF. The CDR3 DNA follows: TGTGCCAGCAGTTCCCCCCCCTATGGCTACACCTTC.

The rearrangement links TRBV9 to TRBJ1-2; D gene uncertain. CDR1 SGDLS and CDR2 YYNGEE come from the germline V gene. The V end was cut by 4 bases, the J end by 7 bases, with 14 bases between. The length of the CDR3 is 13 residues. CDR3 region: CASSSGRARGYTF. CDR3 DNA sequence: TGTGCCAGCAGCTCAGGAAGGGCCCGTGGCTACACCTTC. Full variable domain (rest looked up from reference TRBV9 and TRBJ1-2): DSGVTQTPKHLITATGQRVTLRCSPRSGDLSVYWYQQSLDQGLQFLIQYYNGEERAKGNILERFSAQQFPDLHSELNLSSLELGDSALYFCASSSGRARGYTFGSGTRLTVV.

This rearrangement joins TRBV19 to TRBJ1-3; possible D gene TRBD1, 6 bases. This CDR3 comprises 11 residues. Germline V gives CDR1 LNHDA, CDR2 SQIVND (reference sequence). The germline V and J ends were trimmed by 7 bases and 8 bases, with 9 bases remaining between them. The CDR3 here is CASTTGYTIYF. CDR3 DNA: TGTGCCAGTACTACAGGGTACACCATATATTTT.

This chain's CDR3 is CASSARTSGSDEQFF. The CDR3 region has the DNA TGTGCCAGCAGCGCCCGGACTAGCGGGAGCGATGAGCAGTTCTTC. This rearrangement joins TRBV9 to TRBJ2-1; 13 nucleotides line up with TRBD2. From germline, CDR1 is SGDLS and CDR2 YYNGEE. The CDR3 extends over 15 amino acids. J was trimmed by 8 bases and V by 3 bases; bases with no gene match: 5.

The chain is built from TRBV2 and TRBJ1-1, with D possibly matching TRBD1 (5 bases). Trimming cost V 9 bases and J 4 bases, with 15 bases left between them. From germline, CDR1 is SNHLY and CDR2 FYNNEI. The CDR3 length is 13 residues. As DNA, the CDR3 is TGTGCCAGAGGGACCGCAGGGAGCACTGAAGCTTTCTTT. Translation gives CARGTAGSTEAFF. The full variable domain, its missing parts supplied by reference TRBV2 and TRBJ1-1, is EPEVTQTPSHQVTQMGQEVILRCVPISNHLYFYWYRQILGQKVEFLVSFYNNEISEKSEIFDDQFSVERPDGSNFTLKIRSTKLEDSAMYFCARGTAGSTEAFFGQGTRLTVV.

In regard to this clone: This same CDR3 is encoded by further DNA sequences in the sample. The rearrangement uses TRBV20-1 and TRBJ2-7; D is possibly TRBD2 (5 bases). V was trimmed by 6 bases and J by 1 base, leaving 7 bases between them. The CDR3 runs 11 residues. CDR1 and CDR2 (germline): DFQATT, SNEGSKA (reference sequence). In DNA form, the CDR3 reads TGCAGTGCCAGCGGATCCTACGAGCAGTACTTC. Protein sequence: CSASGSYEQYF.

The CDR3 spells CASSGDGTYEQYF. The CDR3 DNA reads as TGTGCCAGCAGCGGGGACGGAACCTACGAGCAGTACTTC. V is TRBV7-9 and J is TRBJ2-7; perhaps D is TRBD1 or TRBD2 (5 bases each). Germline CDR1 is SEHNR and CDR2 is FQNEAQ (reference sequence). There are 13 residues in the CDR3. V lost 5 bases and J 2 bases, leaving 10 bases between the germline ends.

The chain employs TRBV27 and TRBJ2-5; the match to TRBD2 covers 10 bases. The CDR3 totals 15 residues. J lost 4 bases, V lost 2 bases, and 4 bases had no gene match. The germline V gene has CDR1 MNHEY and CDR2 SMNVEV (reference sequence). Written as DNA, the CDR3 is TGTGCCAGCAGTTTACTAGCGGGAGTTAGAGAGACCCAGTACTTC. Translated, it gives CASSLLAGVRETQYF.

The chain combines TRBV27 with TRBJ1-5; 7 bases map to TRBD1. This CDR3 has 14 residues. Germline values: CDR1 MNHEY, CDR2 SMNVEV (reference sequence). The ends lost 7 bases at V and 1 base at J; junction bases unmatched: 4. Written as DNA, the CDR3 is TGTGCCAGCAATACAGGGGCGAGCAATCAGCCCCAGCATTTT. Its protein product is CASNTGASNQPQHF.

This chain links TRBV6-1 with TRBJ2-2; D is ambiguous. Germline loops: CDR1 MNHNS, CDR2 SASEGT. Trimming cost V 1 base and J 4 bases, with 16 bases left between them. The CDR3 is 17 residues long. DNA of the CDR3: TGTGCCAGCAGTGAAGTCGCACGGCAGCGAGGCACCGGGGAGCTGTTTTTT. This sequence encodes CASSEVARQRGTGELFF.

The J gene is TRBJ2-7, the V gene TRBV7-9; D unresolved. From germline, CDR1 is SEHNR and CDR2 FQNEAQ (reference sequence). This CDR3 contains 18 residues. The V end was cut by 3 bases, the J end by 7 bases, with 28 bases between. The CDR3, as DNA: TGTGCCAGCAGCTTCCGAACTGAAAAAGTCTGGGGAACGGAGGAGCAGTACTTC. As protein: CASSFRTEKVWGTEEQYF.

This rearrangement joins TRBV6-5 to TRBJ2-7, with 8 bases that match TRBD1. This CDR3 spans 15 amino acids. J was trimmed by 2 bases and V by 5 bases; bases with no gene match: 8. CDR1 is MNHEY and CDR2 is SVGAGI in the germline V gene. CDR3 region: CASSRPGQVAYEQYF. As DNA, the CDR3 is TGTGCCAGCAGTCGACCGGGACAGGTGGCCTACGAGCAGTACTTC.

The DNA for the CDR3 is TGTGCCAGCAGGGGGATTGGGACTAGCGTCGGCGAGCAGTACTTC. Residues: CASRGIGTSVGEQYF. The chain is built from TRBV2 and TRBJ2-7; 10 bases line up with TRBD2. The CDR3 covers 15 residues. Germline V lookup: CDR1 SNHLY, CDR2 FYNNEI. V lost 6 bases and J lost 6; bases outside the gene matches: 11.

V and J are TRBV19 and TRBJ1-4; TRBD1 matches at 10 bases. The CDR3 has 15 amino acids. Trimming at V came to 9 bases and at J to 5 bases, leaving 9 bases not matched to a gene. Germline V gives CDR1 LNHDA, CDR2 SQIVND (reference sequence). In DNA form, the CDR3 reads TGTGCCAGCAACTACCCGGGACAGGGGAATGAAAAACTGTTTTTT. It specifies CASNYPGQGNEKLFF.

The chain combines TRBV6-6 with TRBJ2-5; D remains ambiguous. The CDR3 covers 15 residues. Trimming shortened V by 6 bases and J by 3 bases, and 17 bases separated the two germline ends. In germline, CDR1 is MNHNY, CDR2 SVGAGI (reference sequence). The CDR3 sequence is CASSTFGLREETQYF. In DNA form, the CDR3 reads TGTGCCAGCAGCACCTTTGGGCTTCGGGAAGAGACCCAGTACTTC.

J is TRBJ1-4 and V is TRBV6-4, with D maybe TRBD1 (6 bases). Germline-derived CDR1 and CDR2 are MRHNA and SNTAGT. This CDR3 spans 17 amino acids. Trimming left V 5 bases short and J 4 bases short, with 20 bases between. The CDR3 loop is CASSPSAFGTNNEKLFF. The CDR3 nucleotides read TGTGCCAGCAGTCCTTCCGCATTCGGGACAAATAATGAAAAACTGTTTTTT.